This T cell receptor (beta chain) was sequenced for a study of cytomegalovirus exposure and HLA in healthy donors. Findings of the study overall: Prior analysis indicated that the majority of TCR beta V segments exhibited productivity approximately 87% or approximately 30% of the time. Associated with cytomegalovirus, according to the listing, were about 160 TCR beta chains.

The PCR ran on 60 Vbeta and 13 Jbeta primers. Data came from immunoSEQ multiplex PCR; TCRdb stores just in-frame clones and leaves some out. The sample lists about 160,000 clones; 84% were seen once. The CDR3 is made up of 14 amino acids. Germline CDR1 and CDR2: MDHEN and SYDVKM. A note on this clone: The target antigen is unknown. The germline gene is not matched at one end of the junction; a read error may be the cause.

At the time of sampling, donors were nominally healthy, though unrecorded immune exposures were likely. Sequencing was performed on PBMCs. This clonotype was obtained from a young man in good health and CMV-seronegative. This chain connects TRBV28 to TRBJ1-5, with D perhaps matching TRBD1 (6 bases). DNA for the CDR3: TGTGCCAGCAGTCCCGGACAGTTCAATCAGTCCCAGCATTTT. Amino acid sequence: CASSPGQFNQSQHF.